The 21 T cell receptor beta chains reported below all come from one sample, sequenced in a study of blood T cell repertoires in COVID-19. Only in-frame clones appear in the TCRdb table, and some are missing; sequencing was by immunoSEQ multiplex PCR. The table records 110,000 to 150,000 clones, around 80% of them present only once. Sequencing used peripheral blood. The source is a woman in her 50s with acute or convalescent COVID-19.

The chain is built from TRBV9 and TRBJ2-1; D is unclear. Trimming removed 0 bases from V and 12 bases from J, with 13 bases in between. There are 13 residues in the CDR3. Germline-derived CDR1 and CDR2 are SGDLS and YYNGEE. The CDR3: CASSVGVFRRQFF. The CDR3 nucleotides read TGTGCCAGCAGCGTAGGTGTTTTCAGGCGGCAGTTCTTC.

This chain connects TRBV6-1 to TRBJ1-2; 10 nucleotides line up with TRBD1. V lost 2 bases, J lost 4 bases, and 10 bases stayed unmatched. There are 17 residues in the CDR3. The germline CDR1 and CDR2 sequences are MNHNS and SASEGT. The CDR3 loop is CASSEYPGTGVGYGYTF. The CDR3 bases are TGTGCCAGCAGTGAATACCCTGGGACAGGGGTCGGCTATGGCTACACCTTC.

This chain links TRBV15 with TRBJ1-6; D is perhaps TRBD1 (5 bases). V shed 3 bases and J shed 0 bases, with 9 bases lying between them. The CDR3 has 16 amino acids. CDR1 LNHNV and CDR2 YYDKDF come from the germline V gene (reference sequence). In nucleotides, the CDR3 is TGTGCCACCAGCAGTGGGGGGAGCTCCTATAATTCACCCCTCCACTTT. Translated: CATSSGGSSYNSPLHF.

This sequence joins TRBV29-1 and TRBJ2-7, with D unresolved. Trimming pared 4 bases from V and 5 bases from J, leaving 15 bases between. CDR1 is SQVTM and CDR2 is ANQGSEA in the germline V gene. This CDR3 is built from 13 residues. The CDR3 reads CSVALAAGDEQYF. In nucleotides, the CDR3 is TGCAGCGTTGCGCTGGCGGCCGGCGACGAGCAGTACTTC.

The J gene is TRBJ2-1, the V gene TRBV12-5; maybe TRBD1 (6 bases). Trimming stripped 2 bases from V and 5 bases from J, with 16 bases between. The CDR3 length is 16 residues. The germline V gene has CDR1 LGHNT and CDR2 FRNRAP. The CDR3 sequence: CASGLPGQGIHNEQFF. Written as DNA, the CDR3 is TGTGCTAGTGGTTTGCCCGGGCAGGGGATCCACAATGAGCAGTTCTTC.

This rearrangement joins TRBV5-1 to TRBJ2-5; possible D gene TRBD2, 5 bases. Germline V gene lookup returns CDR1 SGHRS and CDR2 YFSETQ. This CDR3 has 15 residues. Trimming removed 2 bases at V and 4 bases at J, with 15 bases between. The CDR3 reads CASSFGLTVGETQYF. The CDR3 DNA sequence: TGCGCCAGCAGCTTTGGACTCACGGTCGGAGAGACCCAGTACTTC.

The chain has TRBV6-5 and TRBJ2-3, with D possibly matching TRBD1 (6 bases). In germline, CDR1 is MNHEY, CDR2 SVGAGI. The CDR3 covers 13 residues. V was pared by 6 bases and J by 1 base, with 8 bases between. Here the CDR3 reads CASRRQGTDTQYF. CDR3 in DNA: TGTGCCAGCAGGCGACAGGGCACAGATACGCAGTATTTT.

The chain recombines TRBV20-1 with TRBJ2-7; weak D call: TRBD1 (5 bases). CDR3 length: 10 amino acids. Germline loops: CDR1 DFQATT, CDR2 SNEGSKA (reference sequence). V was trimmed by 5 bases and J by 6 bases, leaving 8 bases between them. The CDR3 region has the DNA TGCAGTGCTGGGGCAGTCGAGCAGTACTTC. As protein: CSAGAVEQYF.

This clone was seen a few times. The chain has TRBV7-9 and TRBJ2-1, with TRBD1 matching over 9 bases. The CDR3 totals 15 residues. V lost 5 bases and J lost 9; bases outside the gene matches: 11. Germline V lookup: CDR1 SEHNR, CDR2 FQNEAQ (reference sequence). The DNA for the CDR3 is TGTGCCAGCAGCGCTACAGGGGGCGTTTGGGGTGAGCAGTTCTTC. Its translation: CASSATGGVWGEQFF.

This chain links TRBV28 with TRBJ2-1, with D possibly TRBD1 on 5 matching bases. Germline lookup yields CDR1 MDHEN and CDR2 SYDVKM. V lost 8 bases, J lost 7 bases, and 12 bases lay in between. The CDR3 runs to 12 residues. The CDR3 DNA follows: TGTGCCAGCCACCAGGGAAGGAATGAGCAGTTCTTC. Protein: CASHQGRNEQFF.

The chain is built from TRBV6-2 or TRBV6-3 and TRBJ2-5; D unclear. V gave up 5 bases and J gave up 5 bases, with 12 bases separating them. Germline values: CDR1 MNHEY, CDR2 SVGEGT. The CDR3 loop spans 13 amino acids. In DNA form, the CDR3 reads TGTGCCAGCAGTCCCCCTCCGAGGGAGACCCAGTACTTC. This codes for CASSPPPRETQYF.

The rearrangement joins TRBV4-1 to TRBJ1-5; maybe TRBD1 (5 bases). V was shortened by 1 base and J by 6 bases, with 10 bases between the two germline ends. CDR3 length: 14 amino acids. Germline CDR1 reads MGHRA; CDR2 reads YSYEKL. CDR3 coding DNA: TGCGCCAGCAGCCAAGTAGGGGATGGTCAGCCCCAGCATTTT. Amino acids: CASSQVGDGQPQHF.

The rearrangement joins TRBV7-2 to TRBJ2-2, with D perhaps matching TRBD2 (5 bases). The CDR3 runs 14 residues. V lost 5 bases and J 2 bases, leaving 9 bases between the germline ends. Germline CDR1 and CDR2: SGHTA and FQGNSA. The CDR3 nucleotides read TGTGCCAGCAGCCAAACGGGAAACACCGGGGAGCTGTTTTTT. It yields the protein CASSQTGNTGELFF.

The J gene is TRBJ1-1, the V gene TRBV28; tentative D call: TRBD1 (6 bases). The CDR3 runs to 15 residues. CDR1 MDHEN and CDR2 SYDVKM come from the germline V gene. The V end was cut by 7 bases, the J end by 0 bases, with 15 bases between. The CDR3 bases are TGTGCCAGCACCGGGGGGGCCATAATGAACACTGAAGCTTTCTTT. It yields the protein CASTGGAIMNTEAFF.

J is TRBJ1-3 and V is TRBV4-3; D perhaps matches TRBD1 (5 bases). The CDR3 covers 15 residues. The V end lost 0 bases, the J end lost 1 base, and 7 bases lay between the germline ends. The germline CDR1 and CDR2 sequences are LGHNA and YSLEER. The CDR3 protein is CASSQDGTSGNTIYF. CDR3 nucleotides: TGCGCCAGCAGCCAAGATGGGACTTCTGGAAACACCATATATTTT.

The chain uses TRBV6-5 and TRBJ2-5; no clear D. The V gene lost 6 bases and the J gene lost 5 bases, with 10 bases spanning the gap. The CDR3 spans 12 residues. Germline V gene sequence: CDR1 MNHEY, CDR2 SVGAGI. This CDR3 reads CASRSVRETQYF. The CDR3 nucleotides read TGTGCCAGCAGGTCCGTACGGGAGACCCAGTACTTC.

The chain has TRBV7-2 and TRBJ1-5; 9 nucleotides match TRBD1. V shed 4 bases, J shed 7 bases, and the junction held 8 bases outside the gene matches. CDR3 length: 15 amino acids. CDR1 and CDR2 (germline): SGHTA, FQGNSA. CDR3 nucleotides: TGTGCCAGCAGCTCCCGGACAGGGGATCGGCAGCCCCAGCATTTT. It specifies CASSSRTGDRQPQHF.

V and J are TRBV19 and TRBJ2-7; no firm D call. In germline, CDR1 is LNHDA, CDR2 SQIVND (reference sequence). The CDR3 is made up of 13 amino acids. V was pared by 1 base and J by 5 bases, with 9 bases between. In nucleotides, the CDR3 is TGTGCCAGTAGTATAGTCCTGGGCGACGAGCAGTACTTC. Its protein product is CASSIVLGDEQYF.

V gene TRBV20-1 combines with J gene TRBJ2-7, with unresolved D. Trimming left V 2 bases short and J 3 bases short, with 5 bases between. The length of the CDR3 is 11 residues. Germline assignment: CDR1 DFQATT and CDR2 SNEGSKA (reference sequence). CDR3 residues: CSARIGYEQYF. The DNA of the CDR3 is TGCAGTGCTAGAATCGGCTACGAGCAGTACTTC.

The genes are TRBV5-6 and TRBJ2-7, with D tentatively TRBD2 (7 bases). V was clipped by 0 bases and J by 3 bases, with 19 bases between them. The germline V gene encodes CDR1 SGHDT and CDR2 YYEEEE. The CDR3 is made up of 17 amino acids. The DNA for the CDR3 is TGTGCCAGCAGCTTGGAGGGCGCGGGGGCCTTTATCTACGAGCAGTACTTC. It specifies CASSLEGAGAFIYEQYF.

The gene calls are TRBV19 and TRBJ2-7, with D unclear. Germline assignment: CDR1 LNHDA and CDR2 SQIVND (reference sequence). CDR3 length equals 15 residues. Trimming left V 5 bases short and J 2 bases short, with 16 bases between. In DNA, the CDR3 is TGTGCCAGTAGTTATACAGTCAAGACCACCTACGAGCAGTACTTC. Amino acid sequence: CASSYTVKTTYEQYF.